A selection of T cell receptor beta chains follows, all from one sample in a study of cytomegalovirus exposure and HLA in healthy donors. Clones were sequenced by immunoSEQ multiplex PCR, and TCRdb holds only the in-frame ones, with some missing. Of about 180,000 clones listed, roughly 83% are singletons. Input material: PBMCs. The receptors were gathered from a boy younger than 10 in good health and CMV-seronegative. CDR3s include the opening cysteine and the closing phenylalanine or tryptophan. The order of the fields is J gene, clone size, V gene, D gene, CDR3 protein, CDR3 DNA. D genes are given only for firm matches. Size values are once, few and many counts, or a class for expanded clones, and some rows have none.

j_gene: TRBJ2-7; abundance: NA; v_gene: TRBV28; d_gene: TRBD1; CDR3aa: CASNQALGTAYEQYF; CDR3nt: TGTGCCAGCAACCAGGCTCTCGGGACAGCCTACGAGCAGTACTTC
j_gene: TRBJ1-1; abundance: few; v_gene: TRBV6-5; d_gene: TRBD1; CDR3aa: CASRQRQGTAAFF; CDR3nt: TGTGCCAGCAGACAACGACAGGGAACCGCAGCTTTCTTT
j_gene: TRBJ2-1; abundance: NA; v_gene: TRBV6-1; d_gene: TRBD2; CDR3aa: CASSERRASGSSEQFF; CDR3nt: TGTGCCAGCAGTGAAAGAAGGGCTAGCGGGAGTAGTGAGCAGTTCTTC
j_gene: TRBJ1-1; abundance: NA; v_gene: TRBV5-8; d_gene: NA; CDR3aa: CASSFPGGNTEAFF; CDR3nt: TGTGCCAGCAGCTTTCCCGGGGGAAACACTGAAGCTTTCTTT
j_gene: TRBJ2-6; abundance: NA; v_gene: TRBV15; d_gene: NA; CDR3aa: CATSRDFRTASSGANVLTF; CDR3nt: TGTGCCACCAGCAGAGATTTTAGGACAGCGAGCTCTGGGGCCAACGTCCTGACTTTC
j_gene: TRBJ2-7; abundance: NA; v_gene: TRBV5-8; d_gene: NA; CDR3aa: CASSPWEREQYF; CDR3nt: TGTGCCAGCAGCCCATGGGAGCGGGAGCAGTACTTC
j_gene: TRBJ1-4; abundance: NA; v_gene: TRBV19; d_gene: NA; CDR3aa: CASRKGDPTNEKLFF; CDR3nt: TGTGCCAGTAGGAAGGGGGACCCAACTAATGAAAAACTGTTTTTT
j_gene: TRBJ1-5; abundance: NA; v_gene: TRBV9; d_gene: TRBD1; CDR3aa: CASSVGKRTGDNQPQHF; CDR3nt: TGTGCCAGCAGCGTAGGGAAAAGGACAGGTGATAATCAGCCCCAGCATTTT
j_gene: TRBJ2-7; abundance: NA; v_gene: TRBV7-9; d_gene: NA; CDR3aa: CASSLGASGYEQYF; CDR3nt: TGTGCCAGCAGCTTAGGAGCATCGGGCTACGAGCAGTACTTC
j_gene: TRBJ2-3; abundance: NA; v_gene: TRBV5-4; d_gene: TRBD2; CDR3aa: CASSSGYLAGEATDTQYF; CDR3nt: TGTGCCAGCAGCTCGGGCTATCTAGCGGGAGAGGCCACAGATACGCAGTATTTT
j_gene: TRBJ1-1; abundance: NA; v_gene: TRBV5-1; d_gene: NA; CDR3aa: CASSPGDTLNTEAFF; CDR3nt: TGCGCCAGCAGCCCCGGGGACACCTTGAACACTGAAGCTTTCTTT
j_gene: TRBJ1-1; abundance: NA; v_gene: TRBV29-1; d_gene: NA; CDR3aa: CSVDRGNTEAFF; CDR3nt: TGCAGCGTAGACAGAGGCAACACTGAAGCTTTCTTT
j_gene: TRBJ2-5; abundance: NA; v_gene: TRBV27; d_gene: TRBD2; CDR3aa: CASSLQAGDQETQYF; CDR3nt: TGTGCCAGCAGTTTACAAGCGGGAGACCAAGAGACCCAGTACTTC
j_gene: TRBJ2-3; abundance: NA; v_gene: TRBV10-1; d_gene: TRBD2; CDR3aa: CASSVTSGWADTQYF; CDR3nt: TGCGCCAGCAGTGTCACTAGCGGGTGGGCAGATACGCAGTATTTT
j_gene: TRBJ2-7; abundance: NA; v_gene: TRBV29-1; d_gene: TRBD1; CDR3aa: CSLPWDRFHEQYF; CDR3nt: TGCAGCCTACCATGGGACAGGTTCCACGAGCAGTACTTC
j_gene: TRBJ2-1; abundance: NA; v_gene: TRBV5-6; d_gene: TRBD2; CDR3aa: CASSRLAGLYNEQFF; CDR3nt: TGTGCCAGCAGCCGACTAGCGGGACTCTACAATGAGCAGTTCTTC
j_gene: TRBJ2-6; abundance: once; v_gene: TRBV2; d_gene: NA; CDR3aa: CASSEGQTGANVLTF; CDR3nt: TGTGCCAGCAGTGAGGGACAAACTGGGGCCAACGTCCTGACTTTC
j_gene: TRBJ1-5; abundance: few; v_gene: TRBV5-6; d_gene: NA; CDR3aa: CASSLGGANQPQHF; CDR3nt: TGTGCCAGCAGCCTCGGAGGGGCCAATCAGCCCCAGCATTTT
j_gene: TRBJ2-1; abundance: NA; v_gene: TRBV19; d_gene: NA; CDR3aa: CASRLARGGSYNEQFF; CDR3nt: TGTGCCAGTAGACTAGCGAGAGGGGGATCCTACAATGAGCAGTTCTTC
j_gene: TRBJ2-7; abundance: NA; v_gene: TRBV11-1; d_gene: NA; CDR3aa: CASSTRTRGYEQYF; CDR3nt: TGTGCCAGCAGCACCCGGACTCGCGGCTACGAGCAGTACTTC
j_gene: TRBJ1-3; abundance: NA; v_gene: TRBV2; d_gene: NA; CDR3aa: CASPQGWDGNTIYF; CDR3nt: TGTGCCAGCCCGCAGGGGTGGGATGGAAACACCATATATTTT
j_gene: TRBJ2-7; abundance: once; v_gene: TRBV29-1; d_gene: NA; CDR3aa: CSVGLAYAYEQYF; CDR3nt: TGCAGCGTTGGGCTAGCGTATGCCTACGAGCAGTACTTC
j_gene: TRBJ1-5; abundance: NA; v_gene: TRBV6-1; d_gene: TRBD1; CDR3aa: CASRTGDWGNQPQHF; CDR3nt: TGTGCCAGCAGAACAGGGGATTGGGGCAATCAGCCCCAGCATTTT
j_gene: TRBJ1-1; abundance: NA; v_gene: TRBV29-1; d_gene: NA; CDR3aa: CSVAGGRGRMNTEAFF; CDR3nt: TGCAGCGTTGCGGGTGGTAGGGGCCGGATGAACACTGAAGCTTTCTTT
j_gene: TRBJ2-7; abundance: NA; v_gene: TRBV18; d_gene: NA; CDR3aa: CASSPPARGTSYEQYF; CDR3nt: TGTGCCAGCTCACCACCGGCGCGAGGTACATCCTACGAGCAGTACTTC
j_gene: TRBJ1-1; abundance: NA; v_gene: TRBV2; d_gene: NA; CDR3aa: CASSAGARDTEAFF; CDR3nt: TGTGCCAGCTCGGCAGGGGCACGGGACACTGAAGCTTTCTTT
j_gene: TRBJ1-2; abundance: once; v_gene: TRBV5-5; d_gene: NA; CDR3aa: CASSPADSSYGYTF; CDR3nt: TGTGCCAGCAGCCCTGCGGACAGTTCTTATGGCTACACCTTC
j_gene: TRBJ2-1; abundance: NA; v_gene: TRBV5-4; d_gene: TRBD2; CDR3aa: CASSYGSGAHGDEQFF; CDR3nt: TGTGCCAGCAGCTATGGTAGCGGGGCCCACGGCGATGAGCAGTTCTTC
j_gene: TRBJ1-4; abundance: NA; v_gene: TRBV2; d_gene: NA; CDR3aa: CASQFATNEKLFF; CDR3nt: TGTGCCAGCCAATTTGCAACTAATGAAAAACTGTTTTTT
j_gene: TRBJ1-1; abundance: few; v_gene: TRBV5-1; d_gene: NA; CDR3aa: CASSLSFRRGNTEAFF; CDR3nt: TGCGCCAGCAGCTTATCGTTCCGGAGGGGGAACACTGAAGCTTTCTTT
j_gene: TRBJ1-5; abundance: NA; v_gene: TRBV30; d_gene: NA; CDR3aa: CAWRQGVNQPQHF; CDR3nt: TGTGCCTGGAGACAAGGGGTCAATCAGCCCCAGCATTTT